A selection of T cell receptor beta chains follows, all from one sample in a study of cytomegalovirus exposure and HLA in healthy donors. Profiled with immunoSEQ multiplex PCR; TCRdb holds only in-frame clones, not every one. The sample yields 100,000 to 150,000 clones, 81% seen once. The sample comprised PBMCs. The source of these receptors is a man aged 18 to 29 in good health and CMV-seropositive. CDR3s include the opening cysteine and the closing phenylalanine or tryptophan.

v_gene	j_gene	CDR3aa
TRBV4-3	TRBJ2-1	CASSQVATSGFNEQFF
TRBV19	TRBJ1-4	CASSIPRRDSLNEKLFF
TRBV4-1	TRBJ1-5	CASSPTENSNQPQHF
TRBV30	TRBJ1-1	CAWSATGNTEAFF
TRBV5-6	TRBJ2-7	CASSLAGDRLFYEQYF
TRBV18	TRBJ2-5	CASSPAGQETQYF
TRBV30	TRBJ2-5	CAWSTGQGDGETQYF
TRBV6-5	TRBJ1-1	CASTRTGATEAFF
TRBV4-3	TRBJ1-2	CASSQAAGDGYTF
TRBV7-9	TRBJ2-7	CASTRISGTGYGEQYF
TRBV19	TRBJ2-1	CASSITSDNEQFF
TRBV15	TRBJ1-1	CATSKGQKNTEAFF
TRBV19	TRBJ2-3	CASSITAVSSTDTQYF
TRBV10-2	TRBJ2-3	CASSEFFGLFQRDTQYF
TRBV4-3	TRBJ2-1	CASSQGLAGNEQFF
TRBV19	TRBJ1-2	CASRLDSYGYTF
TRBV14	NA	CASSQLRTGPLLYEQYF
TRBV27	TRBJ2-5	CASSLTGGPETQYF
TRBV6-1	TRBJ1-2	CASCKTGLNYGYTF
TRBV7-6	TRBJ2-7	CASSLAGQGGYEQYF
TRBV7-9	TRBJ2-3	CASSLSRREDTQYF
TRBV7-2	TRBJ2-5	CASSLVVLEETQYF
TRBV23-1	TRBJ2-7	CASSRAGAAYEQYF
TRBV4-2	TRBJ1-2	CASSQELQGAKGYTF
TRBV10-1	TRBJ1-1	CASSYERDRGPTEAFF
TRBV29-1	TRBJ2-1	CSGTGLVNEQFF
TRBV5-5	TRBJ1-4	CASSTGEGLHQGGKLFF
TRBV19	TRBJ2-2	CASSIAGQGVNTGELFF
TRBV7-2	TRBJ2-3	CASSLGFGTDTQYF
TRBV7-9	TRBJ2-7	CASSVGPTYEQYF
TRBV6-5	TRBJ2-1	CASVSGPSSYNEQFF
TRBV6-5	TRBJ1-3	CASYNAGVVNTIYF
TRBV10-3	TRBJ1-1	CAISESLEITEAFF
TRBV7-8	TRBJ1-1	CASSLGRNTEAFF
TRBV10-3	TRBJ2-5	CAISEAAGGPQTYQETQYF
TRBV19	TRBJ2-3	CASSFSPGGTDTQYF
TRBV12-5	TRBJ2-1	CASGLRIAGGPYNEQFF